Presented here are 6 T cell receptor beta chains from one specimen sequenced in a study of beta chain features in type 1 diabetes. The study's findings and limits: Across all four CD4+ subsets, people with type 1 diabetes showed modestly shorter TCRB CDR3s.

Their antigen targets remain unknown. The sequenced template was cDNA made from the entire isolated RNA. Sequenced by immunoSEQ multiplex PCR; TCRdb stores in-frame clones only, minus some. The repertoire consists of around 710,000 clones, with approximately 13% occurring once and the leading ten covering around 0.12%. The sequenced material came from naive CD4+ T cells from blood. Every receptor here comes from a man aged 30 to 39 with type 1 diabetes.

The sample holds a few counts of this clone. The chain combines TRBV19 with TRBJ2-3, with D uncertain. V lost 4 bases to trimming and J lost 2 bases, with 1 base between them. Germline-derived CDR1 and CDR2 are LNHDA and SQIVND (reference sequence). The CDR3 totals 11 residues. In nucleotides, the CDR3 is TGTGCCAGTAGTAACACAGATACGCAGTATTTT. It codes for CASSNTDTQYF.

This clone was observed a handful of times. This chain connects TRBV29-1 to TRBJ2-3; TRBD1 might be the D (5 bases). CDR1 and CDR2 from the germline V gene are SQVTM and ANQGSEA. This CDR3 is 13 amino acids long. Trimming took off 4 bases at V and 2 bases at J, with 10 bases between the two ends. The CDR3: CSVVSTDTDTQYF. CDR3 nucleotides: TGCAGCGTTGTTTCGACAGACACAGATACGCAGTATTTT.

There are a few counts of this clone. The V and J genes are TRBV4-3 and TRBJ1-2; possible D gene TRBD1, 5 bases. CDR3 size: 17 residues. Germline CDR1 and CDR2: LGHNA and YSLEER. V lost 4 bases to trimming and J lost 6 bases, with 24 bases between them. CDR3 coding DNA: TGCGCCAGCAGCCTAGAGGCCAGGGCAGGCGCCCTTAATGGCTACACCTTC. As protein: CASSLEARAGALNGYTF.

Written as DNA, the CDR3 is TGTGCCAGCAGCCAAGATTGGACAGATGGCTACACCTTC. It encodes CASSQDWTDGYTF. V is TRBV4-2 and J is TRBJ1-2, with D possibly TRBD1 on 6 matching bases. V dropped 0 bases and J dropped 6 bases, with 8 bases sitting between them. From germline, CDR1 is LGHNA and CDR2 YNFKEQ. The CDR3 sequence is 13 residues long.

This chain joins TRBV6-5 and TRBJ1-2; D is uncertain. CDR1 MNHEY and CDR2 SVGAGI come from the germline V gene. The CDR3 covers 12 residues. Trimming cost V 6 bases and J 4 bases, with 9 bases left between them. CDR3 nucleotides: TGTGCCAGCAGATCGTATTTCTATGGCTACACCTTC. This sequence encodes CASRSYFYGYTF.

The V call is TRBV27, the J call TRBJ1-5; D may be TRBD1 (5 bases). The CDR3 is 14 residues long. Trimming took off 4 bases at V and 1 base at J, with 8 bases between the two ends. Germline CDR1 and CDR2: MNHEY and SMNVEV (reference sequence). The CDR3 sequence: CASSSAGSNQPQHF. The CDR3 nucleotides are TGTGCCAGCAGTTCGGCAGGGAGCAATCAGCCCCAGCATTTT.